Below are 12 T cell receptor beta chains sequenced from a single sample in a study of identifying expanded T cells in peripheral blood. Generated by immunoSEQ multiplex PCR, the TCRdb table keeps only in-frame clones and is missing some. Of 75,000 to 95,000 clones detected, around nine tenths appear once; the ten largest clones hold 2.5% to 3.5%. The sequencing sample was made of blood. The receptors were sampled from a person between 18 and 69 years old in good health.

In its sample, this clone was seen once. The chain links TRBV14 to TRBJ2-6, with a possible D match to TRBD1 (5 bases). V was cut by 5 bases and J by 2 bases, with 10 bases left in between. Germline-derived CDR1 and CDR2 are SGHDN and FVKESK. The CDR3 spans 15 residues. CDR3 nucleotide sequence: TGTGCCAGCAGCTCAGGGTTGGCTGGGGCCAACGTCCTGACTTTC. This gives the protein CASSSGLAGANVLTF.

The CDR3 nucleotides read TGCGCCAGCAGCCACACCGGGGGGCCTGGAAACACCATATATTTT. Translation: CASSHTGGPGNTIYF. The rearrangement links TRBV4-3 to TRBJ1-3, with a tentative D call TRBD1 (6 bases). Trimming took off 3 bases at V and 2 bases at J, with 11 bases between the two ends. Germline V gene sequence: CDR1 LGHNA, CDR2 YSLEER. The CDR3 extends over 15 amino acids.

The gene calls are TRBV11-3 and TRBJ2-1; 7 positions agree with TRBD2. V lost 4 bases and J lost 7; bases outside the gene matches: 10. This CDR3 contains 15 residues. Germline loops: CDR1 SGHNT, CDR2 YENEEA. The DNA of the CDR3 is TGTGCCAGCAGCTCAGCATGGGGGGGTGGTAATGAGCAGTTCTTC. Translating gives CASSSAWGGGNEQFF. Based on the CDR3 plus reference TRBV11-3 and TRBJ2-1, the full variable domain is EAGVVQSPRYKIIEKKQPVAFWCNPISGHNTLYWYLQNLGQGPELLIRYENEEAVDDSQLPKDRFSAERLKGVDSTLKIQPAELGDSAVYLCASSSAWGGGNEQFFGPGTRLTVL.

V and J are TRBV7-2 and TRBJ2-2; D may be TRBD1 or TRBD2 (6 bases each). Per the germline V gene, CDR1 is SGHTA and CDR2 is FQGNSA. The CDR3 contains 14 residues. V was cut by 7 bases and J by 8 bases, with 17 bases left in between. The DNA of the CDR3 is TGTGCCAGCACCGCAAATTGGGGGGCAGGGGAGCTGTTTTTT. Translating it yields CASTANWGAGELFF.

The chain joins TRBV28 to TRBJ1-6, with TRBD1 as a possible D gene (5 bases). Trimming left V 10 bases short and J 3 bases short, with 13 bases between. The CDR3 length is 14 residues. CDR1 is MDHEN and CDR2 is SYDVKM in the germline V gene. The CDR3 protein is CATTTVLYNSPLHF. The CDR3 bases are TGTGCCACGACGACAGTACTCTATAATTCACCCCTCCACTTT.

The CDR3 sequence: CASTPAYQGATGQETQYF. DNA of the CDR3: TGTGCCAGCACCCCGGCTTATCAGGGGGCCACGGGGCAAGAGACCCAGTACTTC. J is TRBJ2-5 and V is TRBV28; 8 nucleotides agree with TRBD1. Germline trimming cut 7 bases from V and 2 bases from J; bases unmatched to any gene: 18. The CDR3 loop spans 18 amino acids. Germline V gene lookup returns CDR1 MDHEN and CDR2 SYDVKM.

The rearrangement uses TRBV2 and TRBJ1-2; 9 nucleotides align to TRBD1. V shed 2 bases, J shed 8 bases, and the junction held 9 bases outside the gene matches. Germline V gives CDR1 SNHLY, CDR2 FYNNEI. CDR3 length: 15 amino acids. The CDR3 coding sequence is TGTGCCAGCAGTGAATTGAGGCGGGACAGGGACGGCTACACCTTC. Translation: CASSELRRDRDGYTF.

The CDR3 DNA sequence: TGCAGCGTTGGGAATTTCCTATCGGCTGAAGCTTTCTTT. Protein sequence: CSVGNFLSAEAFF. The chain recombines TRBV29-1 with TRBJ1-1, with no clear D. The CDR3 is 13 amino acids. V lost 4 bases and J lost 6, with 15 bases in between. The germline gives CDR1 SQVTM, CDR2 ANQGSEA. Variable domain in full (rest from reference TRBV29-1 and TRBJ1-1): SAVISQKPSRDICQRGTSLTIQCQVDSQVTMMFWYRQQPGQSLTLIATANQGSEATYESGFVIDKFPISRPNLTFSTLTVSNMSPEDSSIYLCSVGNFLSAEAFFGQGTRLTVV.

J is TRBJ1-2 and V is TRBV2; D unresolved. The CDR3 consists of 15 residues. In germline, CDR1 is SNHLY, CDR2 FYNNEI. The V end lost 6 bases, the J end lost 3 bases, and 17 bases lay between the germline ends. CDR3: CASRNLGGADYGYTF. For the CDR3, the DNA is TGTGCCAGCAGAAATTTAGGTGGCGCAGACTATGGCTACACCTTC.

The chain joins TRBV9 to TRBJ2-1, with a tentative D call TRBD1 (5 bases). This CDR3 has 16 amino acids. Germline assignment: CDR1 SGDLS and CDR2 YYNGEE. Trimming removed 0 bases from V and 6 bases from J, with 16 bases in between. The CDR3 region is CASSVDQGIYINEQFF. The CDR3 DNA sequence: TGTGCCAGCAGCGTAGATCAGGGCATCTATATCAATGAGCAGTTCTTC.

The rearrangement uses TRBV6-1 and TRBJ2-1, with D unresolved. The germline gives CDR1 MNHNS, CDR2 SASEGT. V was clipped by 4 bases and J by 3 bases, with 10 bases between them. This CDR3 has 14 residues. This CDR3 is CASSVVEYYNEQFF. CDR3 nucleotide sequence: TGTGCCAGCAGTGTAGTAGAATACTACAATGAGCAGTTCTTC.

Here the CDR3 reads CASSIIPNTEAFF. Here the CDR3 DNA reads TGTGCCAGTAGTATCATACCAAACACTGAAGCTTTCTTT. V and J are TRBV19 and TRBJ1-1; no firm D call. The CDR3 is 13 residues long. Per germline, CDR1 LNHDA and CDR2 SQIVND (reference sequence). V lost 3 bases, J lost 2 bases, and 7 bases lay in between.